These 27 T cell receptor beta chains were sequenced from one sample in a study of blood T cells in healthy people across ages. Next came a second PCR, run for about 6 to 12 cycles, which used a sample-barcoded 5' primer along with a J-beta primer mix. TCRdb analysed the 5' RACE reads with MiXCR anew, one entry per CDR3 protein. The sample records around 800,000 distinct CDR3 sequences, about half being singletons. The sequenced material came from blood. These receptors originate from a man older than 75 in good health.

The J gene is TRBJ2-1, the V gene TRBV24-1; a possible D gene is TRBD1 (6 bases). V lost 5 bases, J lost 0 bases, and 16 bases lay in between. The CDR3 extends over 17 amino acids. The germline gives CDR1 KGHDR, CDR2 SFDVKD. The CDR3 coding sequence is TGTGCCACCAGTGGCCCTACAGGGAAACACTCCTACAATGAGCAGTTCTTC. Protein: CATSGPTGKHSYNEQFF.

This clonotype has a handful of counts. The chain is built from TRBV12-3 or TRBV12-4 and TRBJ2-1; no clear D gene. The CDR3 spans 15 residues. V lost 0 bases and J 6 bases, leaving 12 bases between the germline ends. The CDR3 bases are TGTGCCAGCAGTTTAGCCCCCAATTCAGCCAATGAGCAGTTCTTC. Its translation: CASSLAPNSANEQFF.

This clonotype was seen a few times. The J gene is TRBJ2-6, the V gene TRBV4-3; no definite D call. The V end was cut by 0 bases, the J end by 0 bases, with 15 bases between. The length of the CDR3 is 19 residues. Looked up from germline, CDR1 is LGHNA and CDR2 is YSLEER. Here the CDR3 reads CASSQELAAPGSGANVLTF. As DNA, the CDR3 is TGCGCCAGCAGCCAAGAGCTGGCAGCCCCAGGCTCTGGGGCCAACGTCCTGACTTTC.

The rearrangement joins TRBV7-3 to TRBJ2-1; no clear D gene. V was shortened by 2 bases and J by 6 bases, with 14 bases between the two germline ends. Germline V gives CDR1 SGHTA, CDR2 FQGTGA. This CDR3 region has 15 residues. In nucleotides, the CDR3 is TGTGCCAGCAGCTTATTAGGGAAGAAGGGCAATGAGCAGTTCTTC. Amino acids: CASSLLGKKGNEQFF.

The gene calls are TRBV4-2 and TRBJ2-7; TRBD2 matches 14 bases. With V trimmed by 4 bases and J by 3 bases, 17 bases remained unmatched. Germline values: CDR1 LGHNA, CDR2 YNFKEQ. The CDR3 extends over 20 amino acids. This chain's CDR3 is CASSLVPGTSGSKFFYEQYF. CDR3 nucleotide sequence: TGTGCCAGCAGCCTCGTACCCGGGACTAGCGGGAGTAAGTTTTTCTACGAGCAGTACTTC.

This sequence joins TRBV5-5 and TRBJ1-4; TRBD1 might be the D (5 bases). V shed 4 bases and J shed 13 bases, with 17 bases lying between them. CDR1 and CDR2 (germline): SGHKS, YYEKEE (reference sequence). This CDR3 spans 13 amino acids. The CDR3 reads CASSAHDGGGLFF. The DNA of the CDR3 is TGTGCCAGCAGCGCCCACGATGGGGGGGGACTGTTTTTT.

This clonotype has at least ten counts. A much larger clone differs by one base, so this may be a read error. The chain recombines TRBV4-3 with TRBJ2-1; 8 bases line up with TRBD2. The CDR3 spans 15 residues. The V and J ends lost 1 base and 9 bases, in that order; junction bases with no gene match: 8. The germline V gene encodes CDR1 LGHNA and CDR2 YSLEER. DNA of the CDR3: TGCGCCAGCAGCCAAGCACGAGCGGGAGTAAGTGAGCAGTTCTTC. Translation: CASSQARAGVSEQFF.

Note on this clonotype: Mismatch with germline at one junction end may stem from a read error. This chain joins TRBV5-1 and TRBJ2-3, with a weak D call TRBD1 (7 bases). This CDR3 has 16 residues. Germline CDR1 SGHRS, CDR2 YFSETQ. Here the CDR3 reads CANSYLQGTSTDTQYF. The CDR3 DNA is TGCGCCAACAGCTATTTACAGGGGACTAGCACAGATACGCAGTATTTT.

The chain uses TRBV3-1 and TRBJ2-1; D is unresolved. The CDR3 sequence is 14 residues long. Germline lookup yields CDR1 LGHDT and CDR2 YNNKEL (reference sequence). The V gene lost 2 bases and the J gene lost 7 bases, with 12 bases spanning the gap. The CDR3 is CASSQTGFWNEQFF. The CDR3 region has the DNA TGTGCCAGCAGCCAAACCGGGTTTTGGAATGAGCAGTTCTTC.

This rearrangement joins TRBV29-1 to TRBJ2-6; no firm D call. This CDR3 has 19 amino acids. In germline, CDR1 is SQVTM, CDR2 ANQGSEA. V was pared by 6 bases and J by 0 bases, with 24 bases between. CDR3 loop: CSVDPGHTLFLSGANVLTF. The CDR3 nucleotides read TGCAGCGTGGACCCCGGTCACACTCTCTTCCTCTCTGGGGCCAACGTCCTGACTTTC. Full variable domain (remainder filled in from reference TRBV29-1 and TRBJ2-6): SAVISQKPSRDICQRGTSLTIQCQVDSQVTMMFWYRQQPGQSLTLIATANQGSEATYESGFVIDKFPISRPNLTFSTLTVSNMSPEDSSIYLCSVDPGHTLFLSGANVLTFGAGSRLTVL.

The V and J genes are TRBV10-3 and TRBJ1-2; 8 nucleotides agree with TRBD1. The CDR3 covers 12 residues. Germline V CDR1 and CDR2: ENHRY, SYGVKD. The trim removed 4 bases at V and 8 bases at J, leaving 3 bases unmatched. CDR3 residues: CAISAAGGGYTF. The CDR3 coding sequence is TGTGCCATCAGTGCGGCAGGGGGCGGCTACACCTTC.

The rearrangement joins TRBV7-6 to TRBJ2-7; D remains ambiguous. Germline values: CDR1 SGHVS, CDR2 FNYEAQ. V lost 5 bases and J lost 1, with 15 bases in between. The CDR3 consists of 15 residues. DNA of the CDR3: TGTGCCAGCAGCCTGGGAAGAGGATGGTCCTACGAGCAGTACTTC. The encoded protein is CASSLGRGWSYEQYF.

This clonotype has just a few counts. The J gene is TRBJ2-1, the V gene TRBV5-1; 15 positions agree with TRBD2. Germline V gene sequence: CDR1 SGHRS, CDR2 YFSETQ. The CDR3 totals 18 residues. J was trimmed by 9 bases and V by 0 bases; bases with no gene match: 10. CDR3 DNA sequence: TGCGCCAGCAGCTTGGCGGGACTAGCGGGAGGTAGGGGAGTTGAGCAGTTCTTC. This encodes CASSLAGLAGGRGVEQFF. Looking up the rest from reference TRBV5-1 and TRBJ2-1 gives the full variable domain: KAGVTQTPRYLIKTRGQQVTLSCSPISGHRSVSWYQQTPGQGLQFLFEYFSETQRNKGNFPGRFSGRQFSNSRSEMNVSTLELGDSALYLCASSLAGLAGGRGVEQFFGPGTRLTVL.

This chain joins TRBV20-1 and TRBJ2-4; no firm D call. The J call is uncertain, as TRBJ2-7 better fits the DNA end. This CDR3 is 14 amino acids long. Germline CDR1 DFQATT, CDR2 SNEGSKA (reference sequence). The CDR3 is CSASPGRLVGEQYF. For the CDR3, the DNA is TGCAGTGCTAGCCCAGGTCGGCTGGTTGGCGAGCAGTACTTC.

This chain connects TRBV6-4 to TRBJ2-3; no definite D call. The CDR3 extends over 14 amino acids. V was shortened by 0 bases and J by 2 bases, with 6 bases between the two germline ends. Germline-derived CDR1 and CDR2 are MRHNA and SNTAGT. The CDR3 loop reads CASSDSESTDTQYF. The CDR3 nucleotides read TGTGCCAGCAGTGACTCCGAGTCCACAGATACGCAGTATTTT.

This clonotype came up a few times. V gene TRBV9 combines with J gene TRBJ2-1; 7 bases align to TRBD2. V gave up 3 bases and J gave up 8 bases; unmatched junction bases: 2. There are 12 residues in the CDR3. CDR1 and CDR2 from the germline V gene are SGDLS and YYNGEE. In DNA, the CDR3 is TGTGCCAGCAGCGCTAGCGGCGATGAGCAGTTCTTC. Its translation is CASSASGDEQFF.

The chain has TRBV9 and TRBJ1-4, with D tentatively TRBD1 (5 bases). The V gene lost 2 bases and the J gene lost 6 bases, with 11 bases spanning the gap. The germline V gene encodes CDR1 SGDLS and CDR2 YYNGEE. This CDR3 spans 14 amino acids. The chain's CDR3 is CASSVQGGDEKLFF. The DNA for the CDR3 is TGTGCCAGCAGCGTCCAGGGTGGGGATGAAAAACTGTTTTTT.

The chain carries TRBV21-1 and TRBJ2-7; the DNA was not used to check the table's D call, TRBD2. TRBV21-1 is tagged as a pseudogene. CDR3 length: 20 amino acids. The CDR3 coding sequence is TGTGCCAGCAGCAAAATTAGGGGGACTAGCGGGAGGTCTGGGAACTACGAGCAGTACTTC. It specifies CASSKIRGTSGRSGNYEQYF.

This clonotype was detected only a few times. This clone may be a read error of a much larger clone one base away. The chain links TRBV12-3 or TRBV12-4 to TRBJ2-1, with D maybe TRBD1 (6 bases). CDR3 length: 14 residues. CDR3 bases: TGTACCAGCAGGGATACAGGGTTCTACAATGAGCAGTTCTTC. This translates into CTSRDTGFYNEQFF.

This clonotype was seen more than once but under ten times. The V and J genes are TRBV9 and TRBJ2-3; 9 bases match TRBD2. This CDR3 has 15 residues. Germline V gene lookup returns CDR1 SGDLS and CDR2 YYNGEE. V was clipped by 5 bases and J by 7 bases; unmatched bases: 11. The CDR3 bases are TGTGCCAGCAGGCCGCCCGGGACTAGCATCAATACGCAGTATTTT. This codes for CASRPPGTSINTQYF.

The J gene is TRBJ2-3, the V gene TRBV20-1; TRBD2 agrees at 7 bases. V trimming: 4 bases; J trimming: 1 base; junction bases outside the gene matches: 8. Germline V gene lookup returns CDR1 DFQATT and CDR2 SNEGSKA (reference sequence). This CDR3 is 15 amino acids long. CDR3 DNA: TGCAGTGCTACCCCACTAGCGCGGGGCACAGATACGCAGTATTTT. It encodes CSATPLARGTDTQYF.

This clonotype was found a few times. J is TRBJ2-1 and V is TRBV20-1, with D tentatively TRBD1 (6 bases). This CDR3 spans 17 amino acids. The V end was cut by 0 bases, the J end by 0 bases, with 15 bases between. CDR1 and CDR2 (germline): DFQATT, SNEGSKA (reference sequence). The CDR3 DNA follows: TGCAGTGCTAGAGATCGAAACAGGGTAAGCTCCTACAATGAGCAGTTCTTC. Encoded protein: CSARDRNRVSSYNEQFF.

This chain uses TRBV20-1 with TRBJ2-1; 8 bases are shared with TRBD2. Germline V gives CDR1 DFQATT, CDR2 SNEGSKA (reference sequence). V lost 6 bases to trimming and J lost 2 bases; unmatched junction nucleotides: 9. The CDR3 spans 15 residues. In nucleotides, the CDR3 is TGCAGTGCAACACCCGGGACTAGACCCTACAATGAGCAGTTCTTC. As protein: CSATPGTRPYNEQFF.

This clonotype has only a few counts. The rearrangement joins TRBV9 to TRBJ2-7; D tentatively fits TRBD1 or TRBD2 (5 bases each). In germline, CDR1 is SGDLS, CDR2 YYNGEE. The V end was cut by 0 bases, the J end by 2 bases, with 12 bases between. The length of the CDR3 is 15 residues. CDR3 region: CASSVGAGATYEQYF. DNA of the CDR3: TGTGCCAGCAGCGTAGGGGCCGGGGCGACCTACGAGCAGTACTTC.

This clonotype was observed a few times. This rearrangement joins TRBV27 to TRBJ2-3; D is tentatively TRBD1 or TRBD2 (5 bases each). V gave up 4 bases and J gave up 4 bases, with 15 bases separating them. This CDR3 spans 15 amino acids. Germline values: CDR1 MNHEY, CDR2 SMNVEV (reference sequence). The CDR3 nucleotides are TGTGCCAGCAGTTCCCCGGGGCTAGGGTCAGATACGCAGTATTTT. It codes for CASSSPGLGSDTQYF.

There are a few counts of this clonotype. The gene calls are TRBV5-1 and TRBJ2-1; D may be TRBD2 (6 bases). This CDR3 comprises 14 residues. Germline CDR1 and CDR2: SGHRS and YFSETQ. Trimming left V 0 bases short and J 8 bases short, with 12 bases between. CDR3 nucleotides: TGCGCCAGCAGCTTGGCCATACCTAGCGATGAGCAGTTCTTC. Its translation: CASSLAIPSDEQFF.

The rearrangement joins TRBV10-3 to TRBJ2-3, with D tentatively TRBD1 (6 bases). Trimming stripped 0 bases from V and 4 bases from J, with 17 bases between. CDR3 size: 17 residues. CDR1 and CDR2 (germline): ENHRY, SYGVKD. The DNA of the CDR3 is TGTGCCATCAGTGAGTCGAAGGGGGACCCCAGCGCAGATACGCAGTATTTT. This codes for CAISESKGDPSADTQYF.